These 20 T cell receptor beta chains came from one sample sequenced in a study of quantifying T cell responses using KT2 cells. Study details: TCR alpha and beta constant-region primers primed reverse transcription of RNA.

The cDNA 3' end received a ligated oligonucleotide with a UMI. An equimolar mix of RC1.1 and RC1.2 primed the beta chain across TRBC1 and TRBC2. TCRdb analysed the UMI-ligation and nested PCR reads with MiXCR anew, one entry per CDR3 protein. The profile covers just under 50,000 distinct CDR3 sequences, with roughly 11% appearing a single time and about 10% taken by the ten largest. The specimen sequenced was PBMCs spiked with cells of the T cell clone KT2. Receptors were obtained from a human donor.

This clonotype was detected only a few times. The chain uses TRBV6-5 and TRBJ1-1; D is possibly TRBD1 (5 bases). V lost 0 bases and J lost 5, with 10 bases in between. The CDR3 spans 14 residues. Germline-derived CDR1 and CDR2 are MNHEY and SVGAGI. The CDR3 reads CASSYSAGRTEAFF. The CDR3, as DNA: TGTGCCAGCAGTTACTCGGCAGGGCGAACTGAAGCTTTCTTT.

In its sample, this clonotype was seen many times. The rearrangement links TRBV2 to TRBJ2-3, with TRBD2 identical over 10 bases. Germline V gene sequence: CDR1 SNHLY, CDR2 FYNNEI. The CDR3 has 15 residues. V was clipped by 6 bases and J by 6 bases; unmatched bases: 9. In DNA, the CDR3 is TGTGCCAGCAGGCCGACGGAGCGGGGGGGTGATACGCAGTATTTT. It specifies CASRPTERGGDTQYF.

The chain links TRBV19 to TRBJ2-6, with a weak D call TRBD1 (6 bases). Trimming pared 1 base from V and 4 bases from J, leaving 14 bases between. The CDR3 length is 17 residues. The germline gives CDR1 LNHDA, CDR2 SQIVND (reference sequence). The CDR3 region has the DNA TGTGCCAGTAGTATAGGTCAGGGGCTTACGGGGGCCAACGTCCTGACTTTC. As protein: CASSIGQGLTGANVLTF.

This clonotype has just a few counts. The chain couples TRBV29-1 to TRBJ1-3; TRBD1 agrees at 9 bases. This CDR3 has 13 residues. CDR1 SQVTM and CDR2 ANQGSEA come from the germline V gene. V was clipped by 6 bases and J by 2 bases; unmatched bases: 2. The CDR3 region has the DNA TGCAGCGTCACAGGGGGCCCTGGAAACACCATATATTTT. Its protein product is CSVTGGPGNTIYF.

The chain carries TRBV5-5 and TRBJ2-7; D possibly corresponds to TRBD2 (7 bases). This CDR3 is 16 amino acids long. Trimming took off 4 bases at V and 0 bases at J, with 17 bases between the two ends. Per the germline V gene, CDR1 is SGHKS and CDR2 is YYEKEE (reference sequence). The CDR3 DNA reads TGTGCCAGCAGCCCTCGGGCGGGGGCTAGCTCCTACGAGCAGTACTTC. Its protein product is CASSPRAGASSYEQYF.

This clonotype was seen a few times. CDR3 loop: CASSQDLNSGLFF. The CDR3 coding sequence is TGTGCCAGCAGCCAAGATTTAAACAGCGGGCTGTTTTTT. This chain joins TRBV14 and TRBJ2-2; tentatively, D is TRBD2 (5 bases). This CDR3 has 13 amino acids. From germline, CDR1 is SGHDN and CDR2 FVKESK. V lost 0 bases, J lost 13 bases, and 12 bases lay in between.

This clonotype has only a few counts. The chain carries TRBV27 and TRBJ1-5; 8 bases align to TRBD1. Germline V gene lookup returns CDR1 MNHEY and CDR2 SMNVEV (reference sequence). This CDR3 region has 15 residues. V gave up 4 bases and J gave up 6 bases; unmatched junction bases: 8. The CDR3 DNA reads TGTGCCAGCAGTTCCCAGGGGGCCGGTTTTCAGCCCCAGCATTTT. Amino acid sequence: CASSSQGAGFQPQHF.

This clonotype was found many times. V gene TRBV7-2 combines with J gene TRBJ2-5; TRBD1 agrees at 7 bases. This CDR3 is 14 amino acids long. The ends lost 5 bases at V and 5 bases at J; junction bases unmatched: 8. The germline V gene encodes CDR1 SGHTA and CDR2 FQGNSA. Here the CDR3 DNA reads TGTGCCAGCAGCCCCCGACAGGGCTCGGAGACCCAGTACTTC. The encoded protein is CASSPRQGSETQYF.

A few counts support this clonotype. This chain uses TRBV3-1 with TRBJ1-3; D gene unclear. The CDR3 sequence is 15 residues long. Germline V gives CDR1 LGHDT, CDR2 YNNKEL (reference sequence). V lost 0 bases to trimming and J lost 0 bases, with 6 bases between them. The DNA for the CDR3 is TGTGCCAGCAGCCAAGATCGGAGCTCTGGAAACACCATATATTTT. Translating it yields CASSQDRSSGNTIYF.

V usage is TRBV6-1 and J usage is TRBJ1-5; tentative D call: TRBD1 (5 bases). The germline V and J ends were trimmed by 6 bases and 0 bases, with 15 bases remaining between them. CDR3 length equals 16 residues. Germline V CDR1 and CDR2: MNHNS, SASEGT. The CDR3 is CASRVGAGFSNQPQHF. The CDR3 DNA reads TGTGCCAGCAGGGTGGGCGCAGGGTTTAGCAATCAGCCCCAGCATTTT.

The genes are TRBV19 and TRBJ1-2; D unresolved. Germline V gene sequence: CDR1 LNHDA, CDR2 SQIVND (reference sequence). The CDR3 length is 13 residues. V gave up 5 bases and J gave up 6 bases, with 13 bases separating them. CDR3: CASSPNRLDGYTF. CDR3 sequence (DNA): TGTGCCAGTAGTCCCAACCGGCTGGATGGCTACACCTTC.

The rearrangement links TRBV12-3 or TRBV12-4 to TRBJ1-5; D is uncertain. The CDR3 length is 14 residues. V was trimmed by 6 bases and J by 0 bases, leaving 9 bases between them. CDR3 region: CASSSDRSNQPQHF. The CDR3 coding sequence is TGTGCCAGCAGCTCCGACCGTAGCAATCAGCCCCAGCATTTT.

The V gene is TRBV5-4, the J gene TRBJ2-3, with D perhaps TRBD1 or TRBD2 (7 bases each). The CDR3 spans 14 residues. V was shortened by 2 bases and J by 4 bases, with 11 bases between the two germline ends. Per the germline V gene, CDR1 is SGHNT and CDR2 is YYREEE (reference sequence). The CDR3 loop reads CASSFRGGADTQYF. The CDR3, as DNA: TGTGCCAGCAGCTTCAGGGGGGGAGCAGATACGCAGTATTTT.

This clonotype has a handful of counts. V and J are TRBV12-3 or TRBV12-4 and TRBJ2-3; TRBD1 is a possible D gene (5 bases). V was cut by 6 bases and J by 1 base, with 11 bases left in between. This CDR3 is built from 14 residues. CDR3 bases: TGTGCCAGCAGCCCTCAGGGCGGCACAGATACGCAGTATTTT. Translated, it gives CASSPQGGTDTQYF.

At least ten counts were recorded for this clonotype. This chain links TRBV10-3 with TRBJ2-7; D is possibly TRBD2 (6 bases). Per germline, CDR1 ENHRY and CDR2 SYGVKD. CDR3 length: 14 amino acids. Trimming cost V 4 bases and J 2 bases, with 12 bases left between them. The CDR3 spells CAISADGGPYEQYF. The CDR3 coding sequence is TGTGCCATCAGTGCGGACGGGGGACCCTACGAGCAGTACTTC.

The V gene is TRBV4-1, the J gene TRBJ2-5; possible D gene TRBD2, 6 bases. Germline V gene data show CDR1 as MGHRA and CDR2 as YSYEKL. Trimming stripped 0 bases from V and 2 bases from J, with 13 bases between. The CDR3 loop spans 16 amino acids. The CDR3 is CASSQDIRREQETQYF. In DNA, the CDR3 is TGCGCCAGCAGCCAAGATATTCGCCGGGAGCAAGAGACCCAGTACTTC.

This clonotype was counted a few times. The genes are TRBV15 and TRBJ1-5; D uncertain. Germline values: CDR1 LNHNV, CDR2 YYDKDF (reference sequence). Trimming cost V 0 bases and J 0 bases, with 6 bases left between them. The CDR3 is 15 residues long. The chain's CDR3 is CATSRDPHSNQPQHF. CDR3 DNA sequence: TGTGCCACCAGCAGAGATCCCCATAGCAATCAGCCCCAGCATTTT.

The genes are TRBV24-1 and TRBJ2-2, with D perhaps being TRBD1 or TRBD2 (6 bases each). The CDR3 extends over 14 amino acids. Germline loops: CDR1 KGHDR, CDR2 SFDVKD. The germline V and J ends were trimmed by 7 bases and 2 bases, with 10 bases remaining between them. The CDR3 loop is CATRGGGNTGELFF. The DNA for the CDR3 is TGTGCCACCAGAGGAGGGGGAAACACCGGGGAGCTGTTTTTT.

This clonotype was detected a few times. The gene calls are TRBV7-2 and TRBJ2-3; 10 nucleotides agree with TRBD2. Germline V gene sequence: CDR1 SGHTA, CDR2 FQGNSA. The CDR3 consists of 14 residues. V lost 7 bases, J lost 5 bases, and 6 bases stayed unmatched. CDR3 nucleotide sequence: TGTGCCAGCATGAGCGGGAGGGGAGAAGATACGCAGTATTTT. The encoded protein is CASMSGRGEDTQYF. The full variable domain, its missing parts supplied by reference TRBV7-2 and TRBJ2-3, is GAGVSQSPSNKVTEKGKDVELRCDPISGHTALYWYRQSLGQGLEFLIYFQGNSAPDKSGLPSDRFSAERTGGSVSTLTIQRTQQEDSAVYLCASMSGRGEDTQYFGPGTRLTVL.

This clonotype is categorized as medium-sized (0.01 to 0.1%). The chain employs TRBV7-6 and TRBJ2-7, with D possibly called TRBD1 or TRBD2 (5 bases each). The V and J ends lost 3 bases and 7 bases respectively, with 10 bases between them. Germline loops: CDR1 SGHVS, CDR2 FNYEAQ. CDR3 length: 12 residues. DNA of the CDR3: TGTGCCAGCAGCTTGGGGGACCGAGAGCAGTACTTC. This sequence encodes CASSLGDREQYF.